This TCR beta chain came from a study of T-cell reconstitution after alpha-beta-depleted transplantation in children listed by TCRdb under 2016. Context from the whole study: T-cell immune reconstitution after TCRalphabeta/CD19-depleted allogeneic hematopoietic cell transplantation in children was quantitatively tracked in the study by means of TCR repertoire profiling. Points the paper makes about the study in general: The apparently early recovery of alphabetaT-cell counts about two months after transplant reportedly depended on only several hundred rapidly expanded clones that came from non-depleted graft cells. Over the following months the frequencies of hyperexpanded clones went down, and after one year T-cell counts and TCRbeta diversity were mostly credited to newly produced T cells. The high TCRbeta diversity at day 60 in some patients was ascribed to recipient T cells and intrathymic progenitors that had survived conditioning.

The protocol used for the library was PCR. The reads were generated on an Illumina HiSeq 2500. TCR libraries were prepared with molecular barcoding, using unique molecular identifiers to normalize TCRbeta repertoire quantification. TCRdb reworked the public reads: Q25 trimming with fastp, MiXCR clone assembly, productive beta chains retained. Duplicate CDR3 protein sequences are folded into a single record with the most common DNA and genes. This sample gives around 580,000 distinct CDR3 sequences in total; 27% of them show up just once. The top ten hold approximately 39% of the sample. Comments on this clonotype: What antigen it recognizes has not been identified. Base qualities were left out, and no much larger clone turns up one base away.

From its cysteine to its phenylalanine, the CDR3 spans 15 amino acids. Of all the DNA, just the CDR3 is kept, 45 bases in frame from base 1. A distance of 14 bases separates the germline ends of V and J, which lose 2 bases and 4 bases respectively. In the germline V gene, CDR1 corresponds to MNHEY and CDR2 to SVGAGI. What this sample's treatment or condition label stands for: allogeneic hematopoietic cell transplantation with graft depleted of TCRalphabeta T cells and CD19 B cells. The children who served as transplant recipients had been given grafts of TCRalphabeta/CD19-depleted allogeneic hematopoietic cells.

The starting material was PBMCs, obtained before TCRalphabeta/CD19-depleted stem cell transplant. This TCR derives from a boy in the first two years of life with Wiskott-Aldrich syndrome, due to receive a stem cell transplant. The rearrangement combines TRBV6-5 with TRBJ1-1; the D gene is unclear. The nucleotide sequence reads TGTGCCAGCAGTTACAGGCCTCCCCCCGGCACTGAAGCTTTCTTT. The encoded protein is CASSYRPPPGTEAFF.